A selection of T cell receptor beta chains follows, all from one sample in a study of beta chain features in type 1 diabetes. Here immunoSEQ multiplex PCR was the method, and the copy in TCRdb shows in-frame clones only, minus some. Of about 370,000 clones listed, 9.5% to 10% are singletons. The sequenced sample consisted of central memory CD4+ T cells from blood. These receptors all stem from a young man with type 1 diabetes. CDR3s include the opening cysteine and the closing phenylalanine or tryptophan. Fields, in order: V gene, D gene, clone size, J gene, CDR3 DNA, CDR3 protein. D genes are given only for firm matches. Clone size is shown for a subset of rows, as once, few, many or a class of expanded clone.

v_call: TRBV10-3; d_call: TRBD2; clone_size: .; j_call: TRBJ2-7; cdr3_nt: TGTGCCATCGGGGCCGGAGCGGGAGGGCCGAGCGAGCAGTACTTC; cdr3_aa: CAIGAGAGGPSEQYF
v_call: TRBV27; d_call: TRBD1; clone_size: many; j_call: TRBJ2-7; cdr3_nt: TGTGCCAGCATCCGGGACAGGGGGTCCTACGAGCAGTACTTC; cdr3_aa: CASIRDRGSYEQYF
v_call: TRBV30; d_call: TRBD2; clone_size: .; j_call: TRBJ2-5; cdr3_nt: TGTGCCTGGGACAGCGGGGCGGAGACCCAGTACTTC; cdr3_aa: CAWDSGAETQYF
v_call: TRBV6-5; d_call: .; clone_size: .; j_call: TRBJ1-2; cdr3_nt: TGTGCCAGCAGTGAAGGTCCCGGACTGGGCTACACCTTC; cdr3_aa: CASSEGPGLGYTF
v_call: TRBV5-4; d_call: TRBD1; clone_size: few; j_call: TRBJ2-6; cdr3_nt: TGTGCCAGCCCCGGACAGGGGCGATGGGGGGCCAACGTCCTGACTTTC; cdr3_aa: CASPGQGRWGANVLTF
v_call: TRBV11-2; d_call: .; clone_size: .; j_call: TRBJ2-5; cdr3_nt: TGTGCCAGCAGCTTAGATACAGAAGAGACCCAGTACTTC; cdr3_aa: CASSLDTEETQYF
v_call: TRBV28; d_call: .; clone_size: many; j_call: TRBJ2-3; cdr3_nt: TGTGCCAGCGCCCTTCTACGGACAGATACGCAGTATTTT; cdr3_aa: CASALLRTDTQYF
v_call: TRBV5-4; d_call: TRBD2; clone_size: few; j_call: TRBJ2-1; cdr3_nt: TGTGCCAGCAGCTTAGAGTATGGCGGGAGCGATGAGCAGTTCTTC; cdr3_aa: CASSLEYGGSDEQFF
v_call: TRBV7-9; d_call: .; clone_size: few; j_call: TRBJ2-7; cdr3_nt: TGTGCCACCCGGACACAATCACCTTACGAGCAGTACTTC; cdr3_aa: CATRTQSPYEQYF
v_call: TRBV5-1; d_call: .; clone_size: .; j_call: TRBJ2-2; cdr3_nt: TGCGCCAGCAGCTTGGTCGGCAGGGCAGGGCCCGGGGAGCTGTTTTTT; cdr3_aa: CASSLVGRAGPGELFF
v_call: TRBV6-5; d_call: .; clone_size: few; j_call: TRBJ2-1; cdr3_nt: TGTGCCATAAAGGGCGTAACTTTGGGGAATGAGCAGTTCTTC; cdr3_aa: CAIKGVTLGNEQFF
v_call: TRBV7-9; d_call: .; clone_size: few; j_call: TRBJ2-1; cdr3_nt: TGTGCCAGCAGCTTGGCGGGGGCGACCTACAATGAGCAGTTCTTC; cdr3_aa: CASSLAGATYNEQFF
v_call: TRBV5-1; d_call: .; clone_size: few; j_call: TRBJ2-7; cdr3_nt: TGCGCCAGCAGCTTGGGAGGCACCTACGAGCAGTACTTC; cdr3_aa: CASSLGGTYEQYF
v_call: TRBV9; d_call: .; clone_size: .; j_call: TRBJ2-2; cdr3_nt: TGTGCCAGCAGCGTAGGAAGTGGGGAGACCGGGGAGCTGTTTTTT; cdr3_aa: CASSVGSGETGELFF